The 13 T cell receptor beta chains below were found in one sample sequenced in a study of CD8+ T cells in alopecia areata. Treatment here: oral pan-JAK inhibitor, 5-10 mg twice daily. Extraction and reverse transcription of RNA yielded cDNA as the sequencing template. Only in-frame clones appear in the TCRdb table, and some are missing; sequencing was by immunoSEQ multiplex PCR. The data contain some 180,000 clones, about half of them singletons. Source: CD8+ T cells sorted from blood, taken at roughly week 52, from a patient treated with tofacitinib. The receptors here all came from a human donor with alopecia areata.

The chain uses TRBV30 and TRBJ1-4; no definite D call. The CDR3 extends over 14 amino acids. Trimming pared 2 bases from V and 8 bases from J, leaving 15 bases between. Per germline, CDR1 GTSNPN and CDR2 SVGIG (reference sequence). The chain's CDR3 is CAWSKPEVAEKLFF. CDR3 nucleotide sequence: TGTGCCTGGAGTAAGCCCGAAGTGGCCGAAAAACTGTTTTTT.

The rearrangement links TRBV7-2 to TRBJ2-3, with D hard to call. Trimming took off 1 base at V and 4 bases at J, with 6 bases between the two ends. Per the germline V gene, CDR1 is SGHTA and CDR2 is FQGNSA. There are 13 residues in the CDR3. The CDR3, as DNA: TGTGCCAGCAGCTTAGTAGAATCAGATACGCAGTATTTT. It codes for CASSLVESDTQYF.

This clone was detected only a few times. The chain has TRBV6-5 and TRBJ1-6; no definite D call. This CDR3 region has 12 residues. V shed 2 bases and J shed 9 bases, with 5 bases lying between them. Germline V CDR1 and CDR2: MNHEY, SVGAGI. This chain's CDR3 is CASSYGGSPLHF. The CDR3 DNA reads TGTGCCAGCAGTTACGGTGGTTCACCCCTCCACTTT.

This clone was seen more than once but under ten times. This chain's CDR3 is CASNGAGGRGDTQYF. The CDR3, as DNA: TGTGCCAGCAACGGGGCAGGGGGTCGGGGAGATACGCAGTATTTT. V is TRBV25-1 and J is TRBJ2-3; TRBD1 aligns across 7 bases. This CDR3 contains 15 residues. Trimming took 7 bases from V and 5 from J; bases not matched to a gene: 12. The V gene's germline CDR1 is MGHDK and CDR2 SYGVNS.

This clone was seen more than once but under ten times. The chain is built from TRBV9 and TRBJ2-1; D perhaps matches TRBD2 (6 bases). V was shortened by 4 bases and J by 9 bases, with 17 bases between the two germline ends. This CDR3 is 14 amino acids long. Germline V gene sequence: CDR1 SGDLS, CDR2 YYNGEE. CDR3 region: CASSPMGLGGEQFF. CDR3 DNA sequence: TGTGCCAGCAGCCCGATGGGGTTGGGAGGTGAGCAGTTCTTC.

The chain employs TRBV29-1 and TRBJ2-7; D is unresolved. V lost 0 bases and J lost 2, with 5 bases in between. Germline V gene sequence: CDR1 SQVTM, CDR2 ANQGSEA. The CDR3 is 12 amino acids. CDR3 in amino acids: CSVEDPTYEQYF. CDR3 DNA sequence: TGCAGCGTTGAAGACCCGACCTACGAGCAGTACTTC.

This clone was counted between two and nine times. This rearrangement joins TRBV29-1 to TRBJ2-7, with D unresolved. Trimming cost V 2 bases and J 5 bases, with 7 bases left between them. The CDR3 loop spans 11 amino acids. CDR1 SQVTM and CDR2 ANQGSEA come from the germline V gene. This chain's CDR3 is CSVEMGNEQYF. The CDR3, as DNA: TGCAGCGTTGAAATGGGCAACGAGCAGTACTTC.

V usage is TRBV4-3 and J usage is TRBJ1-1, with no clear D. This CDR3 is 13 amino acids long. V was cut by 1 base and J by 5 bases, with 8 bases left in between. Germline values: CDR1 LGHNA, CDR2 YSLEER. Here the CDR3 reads CASSQAEWTEAFF. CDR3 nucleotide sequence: TGCGCCAGCAGCCAAGCGGAGTGGACTGAAGCTTTCTTT.

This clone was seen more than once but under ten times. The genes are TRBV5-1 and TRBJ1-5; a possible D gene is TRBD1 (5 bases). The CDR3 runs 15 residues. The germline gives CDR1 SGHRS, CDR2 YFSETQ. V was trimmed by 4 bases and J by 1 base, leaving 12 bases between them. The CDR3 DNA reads TGCGCCAGCAGCCTCAGAGGGGCCAGCAATCAGCCCCAGCATTTT. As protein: CASSLRGASNQPQHF.

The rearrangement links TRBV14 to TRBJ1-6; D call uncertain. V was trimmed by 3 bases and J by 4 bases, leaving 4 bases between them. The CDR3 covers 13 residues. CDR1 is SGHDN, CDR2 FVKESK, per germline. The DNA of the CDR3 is TGTGCCAGCAGCCAGGGGTATAATTCACCCCTCCACTTT. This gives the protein CASSQGYNSPLHF.

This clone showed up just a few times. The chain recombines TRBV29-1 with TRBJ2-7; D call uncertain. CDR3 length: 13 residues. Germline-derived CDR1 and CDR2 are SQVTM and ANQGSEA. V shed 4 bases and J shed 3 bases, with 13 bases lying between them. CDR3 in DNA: TGCAGCGTTGCGGATCTAAAGGGCTACGAGCAGTACTTC. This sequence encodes CSVADLKGYEQYF.

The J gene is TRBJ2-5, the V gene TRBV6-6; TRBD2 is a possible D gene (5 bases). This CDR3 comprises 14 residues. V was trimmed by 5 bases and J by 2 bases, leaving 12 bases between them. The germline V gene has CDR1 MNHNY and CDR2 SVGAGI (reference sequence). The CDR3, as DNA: TGTGCCAGCAGTCCCGGGAACCTACAAGAGACCCAGTACTTC. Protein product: CASSPGNLQETQYF.

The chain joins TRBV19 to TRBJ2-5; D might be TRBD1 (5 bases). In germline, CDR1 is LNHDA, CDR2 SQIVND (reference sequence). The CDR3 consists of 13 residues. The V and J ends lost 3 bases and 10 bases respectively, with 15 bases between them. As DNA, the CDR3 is TGTGCCAGTAGTATCGGGCAGGGTGGTGACCAGTACTTC. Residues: CASSIGQGGDQYF.